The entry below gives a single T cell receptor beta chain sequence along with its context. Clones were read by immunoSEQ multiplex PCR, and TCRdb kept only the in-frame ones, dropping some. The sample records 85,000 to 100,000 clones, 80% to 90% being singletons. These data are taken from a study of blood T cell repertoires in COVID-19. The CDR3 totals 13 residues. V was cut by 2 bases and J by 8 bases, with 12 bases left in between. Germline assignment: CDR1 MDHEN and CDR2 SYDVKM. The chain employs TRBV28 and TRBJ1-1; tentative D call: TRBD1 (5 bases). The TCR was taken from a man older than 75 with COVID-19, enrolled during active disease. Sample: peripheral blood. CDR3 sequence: CASSLIDSLEAFF. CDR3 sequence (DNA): TGTGCCAGCAGTTTAATAGACAGCCTAGAAGCTTTCTTT.